Presented here are 14 T cell receptor beta chains from one specimen sequenced in a study of blood T cell repertoires in COVID-19. Some clones are missing from TCRdb's copy, which holds only in-frame ones; the method was immunoSEQ multiplex PCR. The sample gives about 130,000 clones, around three quarters of which show up once; 10% to 14% is in the top ten. Material: peripheral blood. These receptors were taken from a human donor in a cohort sampled during active COVID-19.

The count of this clone is one. The CDR3 sequence is CASSFGGGAHNEQFF. In DNA form, the CDR3 reads TGTGCCAGCAGCTTTGGAGGGGGGGCCCACAATGAGCAGTTCTTC. The rearrangement uses TRBV11-2 and TRBJ2-1; a weak D match, TRBD2 (7 bases). V was trimmed by 3 bases and J by 5 bases, leaving 14 bases between them. This CDR3 is 15 amino acids long. Germline loops: CDR1 SGHAT, CDR2 FQNNGV.

The chain combines TRBV12-3 or TRBV12-4 with TRBJ1-2; D is uncertain. The CDR3 totals 13 residues. Trimming left V 7 bases short and J 2 bases short, with 11 bases between. The CDR3, as DNA: TGTGCCAGCACTTCCACAGAGAACTATGGCTACACCTTC. Its translation: CASTSTENYGYTF.

This clone has a single count. The chain is built from TRBV5-1 and TRBJ2-7; TRBD2 is a possible D gene (7 bases). Between the trimmed V and J ends, which lost 5 bases and 2 bases, there was a span of 11 bases. This CDR3 is built from 13 residues. Germline V gene sequence: CDR1 SGHRS, CDR2 YFSETQ. CDR3 nucleotides: TGCGCCAGCAGACGGGGGGCCCCCTACGAGCAGTACTTC. It is translated as CASRRGAPYEQYF.

This rearrangement joins TRBV5-4 to TRBJ2-1, with 9 bases lining up with TRBD1. This CDR3 spans 13 amino acids. Germline V gene lookup returns CDR1 SGHNT and CDR2 YYREEE (reference sequence). After removal of 3 bases from V and 15 bases from J, the junction contained 10 bases not matched to a gene. CDR3: CASSWDREGDGFF. Written as DNA, the CDR3 is TGTGCCAGCAGCTGGGACAGGGAAGGGGATGGGTTCTTC. Drawing the rest from reference TRBV5-4 and TRBJ2-1, the complete variable domain is ETGVTQSPTHLIKTRGQQVTLRCSSQSGHNTVSWYQQALGQGPQFIFQYYREEENGRGNFPPRFSGLQFPNYSSELNVNALELDDSALYLCASSWDREGDGFFGPGTRLTVL.

The CDR3 region is CAASGTGERQPQHF. The CDR3 DNA sequence: TGTGCCGCGTCCGGGACAGGGGAGAGGCAGCCCCAGCATTTT. The gene calls are TRBV10-3 and TRBJ1-5; TRBD1 aligns across 10 bases. Germline assignment: CDR1 ENHRY and CDR2 SYGVKD. The CDR3 has 14 residues. V lost 11 bases and J lost 7; bases outside the gene matches: 11.

This clone is a singleton in its sample. The chain uses TRBV5-1 and TRBJ1-6; D gene unclear. Germline CDR1 reads SGHRS; CDR2 reads YFSETQ. The CDR3 is made up of 14 amino acids. V was cut by 0 bases and J by 5 bases, with 6 bases left in between. CDR3 DNA sequence: TGCGCCAGCAGCTTGGCGCAGAATAATTCACCCCTCCACTTT. Amino acid sequence: CASSLAQNNSPLHF.

V and J are TRBV4-1 and TRBJ1-2; a weak D match, TRBD1 (6 bases). V lost 3 bases, J lost 8 bases, and 25 bases lay in between. The CDR3 is 17 amino acids. CDR1 is MGHRA, CDR2 YSYEKL, per germline. The CDR3, as DNA: TGCGCCAGCAGCCAGGACCCGACAGGACCCTACGCCGTCGGCTACACCTTC. It is translated as CASSQDPTGPYAVGYTF.

This clone has more than one count but fewer than ten. Here the CDR3 reads CASRIEQGAAYEAFF. CDR3 nucleotides: TGTGCCAGCAGGATAGAACAGGGGGCGGCATATGAAGCTTTCTTT. V gene TRBV27 combines with J gene TRBJ1-1; 9 positions match TRBD1. Per germline, CDR1 MNHEY and CDR2 SMNVEV (reference sequence). V lost 6 bases to trimming and J lost 7 bases; unmatched junction nucleotides: 12. This CDR3 is 15 amino acids long.

The chain has TRBV30 and TRBJ2-7; D is possibly TRBD1 (6 bases). Trimming removed 6 bases at V and 3 bases at J, with 18 bases between. The CDR3 sequence is 14 residues long. Germline CDR1 GTSNPN, CDR2 SVGIG (reference sequence). The CDR3 DNA is TGTGCCTGCACTTACAGGGATGTTGGCTACGAGCAGTACTTC. Residues: CACTYRDVGYEQYF.

The chain uses TRBV30 and TRBJ1-1; D possibly corresponds to TRBD1 (5 bases). The CDR3 is 16 residues long. Per the germline V gene, CDR1 is GTSNPN and CDR2 is SVGIG (reference sequence). The germline V and J ends were trimmed by 3 bases and 0 bases, with 17 bases remaining between them. The CDR3 sequence is CAWSRTSGHVNTEAFF. In DNA form, the CDR3 reads TGTGCCTGGAGCCGCACCTCCGGACACGTGAACACTGAAGCTTTCTTT. The whole variable domain, filled in from reference TRBV30 and TRBJ1-1, reads SQTIHQWPATLVQPVGSPLSLECTVEGTSNPNLYWYRQAAGRGLQLLFYSVGIGQISSEVPQNLSASRPQDRQFILSSKKLLLSDSGFYLCAWSRTSGHVNTEAFFGQGTRLTVV.

This sequence joins TRBV5-1 and TRBJ1-2, with 10 bases matching TRBD1. Germline V gives CDR1 SGHRS, CDR2 YFSETQ. This CDR3 has 15 amino acids. V shed 3 bases, J shed 2 bases, and the junction held 4 bases outside the gene matches. The CDR3 DNA reads as TGCGCCAGCAGCTCTCGACAGGGGGCCAACTATGGCTACACCTTC. Amino acids: CASSSRQGANYGYTF.

The chain has TRBV14 and TRBJ2-7; D possibly corresponds to TRBD2 (6 bases). In germline, CDR1 is SGHDN, CDR2 FVKESK. With 1 base removed from V and 5 bases from J, the gap between germline ends came to 12 bases. The length of the CDR3 is 14 residues. CDR3 loop: CASSQGAGRNEQYF. In DNA form, the CDR3 reads TGTGCCAGCAGCCAAGGGGCAGGGAGGAACGAGCAGTACTTC.

The chain carries TRBV19 and TRBJ2-5; 10 bases are a match to TRBD1. Germline lookup yields CDR1 LNHDA and CDR2 SQIVND (reference sequence). The CDR3 extends over 17 amino acids. J lost 4 bases, V lost 5 bases, and 13 bases had no gene match. The DNA for the CDR3 is TGTGCCAGTAGTCCGCACCCTACGGGACAGGGGAGAGAGACCCAGTACTTC. Protein product: CASSPHPTGQGRETQYF.

This clone occurred a few times. V is TRBV29-1 and J is TRBJ1-1; D unresolved. Trimming took 5 bases from V and 1 from J, leaving 5 bases between them. This CDR3 has 11 residues. The germline CDR1 and CDR2 sequences are SQVTM and ANQGSEA. For the CDR3, the DNA is TGCAGCGTTCTGAGGAACACTGAAGCTTTCTTT. Residues: CSVLRNTEAFF.